Below are 19 T cell receptor beta chains sequenced from a single sample in a study of blood T cell repertoires in COVID-19. The data were produced by immunoSEQ multiplex PCR, yet TCRdb's version contains in-frame clones alone and is incomplete. The sample includes hundreds of thousands of clones, around 85% of them seen just once. The sample taken for sequencing was peripheral blood. The source of these receptors is a woman at least 80 years old with acute or convalescent COVID-19.

The chain has TRBV11-2 and TRBJ1-3; possible D gene TRBD1, 6 bases. Germline CDR1 reads SGHAT; CDR2 reads FQNNGV. Trimming shortened V by 5 bases and J by 4 bases, and 12 bases separated the two germline ends. This CDR3 is 14 amino acids long. The DNA of the CDR3 is TGTGCCAGCAGCCCCATCAGGGGAGGAAACACCATATATTTT. Encoded protein: CASSPIRGGNTIYF.

This clone was observed a handful of times. The chain employs TRBV29-1 and TRBJ1-1, with D possibly matching TRBD1 (6 bases). CDR3 size: 13 residues. The V end lost 6 bases, the J end lost 6 bases, and 17 bases lay between the germline ends. The germline V gene has CDR1 SQVTM and CDR2 ANQGSEA. CDR3 sequence reads: CSVAPTGISEAFF. CDR3 DNA sequence: TGCAGCGTCGCCCCGACAGGAATCTCTGAAGCTTTCTTT.

V usage is TRBV6-5 and J usage is TRBJ1-2; D might be TRBD1 (6 bases). The germline CDR1 and CDR2 sequences are MNHEY and SVGAGI. This CDR3 contains 13 residues. Between the trimmed V and J ends, which lost 5 bases and 4 bases, there was a span of 11 bases. CDR3 residues: CASSTGGGYGYTF. The CDR3 DNA follows: TGTGCCAGCAGTACGGGAGGGGGCTATGGCTACACCTTC.

This clone was picked up many times. This rearrangement joins TRBV3-1 (or the pseudogene TRBV3-2) to TRBJ1-3, with a weak D call TRBD1 (5 bases). Germline CDR1 LGHDT, CDR2 YNNKEL (reference sequence). The CDR3 contains 16 residues. V lost 0 bases, J lost 0 bases, and 9 bases lay in between. The DNA for the CDR3 is TGTGCCAGCAGCCAAGATCGCGGGGGCTCTGGAAACACCATATATTTT. It codes for CASSQDRGGSGNTIYF.

The V gene is TRBV5-1, the J gene TRBJ1-4; 7 bases line up with TRBD1. There are 16 residues in the CDR3. With V trimmed by 3 bases and J by 4 bases, 9 bases remained unmatched. Germline V CDR1 and CDR2: SGHRS, YFSETQ. In DNA, the CDR3 is TGCGCCAGCAGCTCCCAGGGGGGCGAGATTAATGAAAAACTGTTTTTT. This encodes CASSSQGGEINEKLFF. Together with reference TRBV5-1 and TRBJ1-4, the CDR3 gives the full variable domain: KAGVTQTPRYLIKTRGQQVTLSCSPISGHRSVSWYQQTPGQGLQFLFEYFSETQRNKGNFPGRFSGRQFSNSRSEMNVSTLELGDSALYLCASSSQGGEINEKLFFGSGTQLSVL.

The chain has TRBV28 and TRBJ2-1; 8 bases fit TRBD2. Trimming removed 3 bases from V and 6 bases from J; junction bases left unmatched: 7. Germline CDR1 is MDHEN and CDR2 is SYDVKM. CDR3 length equals 15 residues. The CDR3 loop reads CASSLRREGLNEQFF. In DNA form, the CDR3 reads TGTGCCAGCAGTTTGCGACGGGAGGGGCTCAATGAGCAGTTCTTC. The full variable domain, in which reference TRBV28 and TRBJ2-1 provide the parts outside the CDR3, is DVKVTQSSRYLVKRTGEKVFLECVQDMDHENMFWYRQDPGLGLRLIYFSYDVKMKEKGDIPEGYSVSREKKERFSLILESASTNQTSMYLCASSLRREGLNEQFFGPGTRLTVL.

The gene calls are TRBV20-1 and TRBJ1-5, with a weak D call TRBD1 (5 bases). CDR3 length equals 18 residues. V lost 3 bases to trimming and J lost 9 bases, with 30 bases between them. Germline-derived CDR1 and CDR2 are DFQATT and SNEGSKA (reference sequence). The CDR3 protein is CSASRVGYSSFLGPPQHF. Written as DNA, the CDR3 is TGCAGTGCTAGTCGGGTGGGCTATTCTTCATTCCTGGGGCCGCCCCAGCATTTT.

The V gene is TRBV5-1, the J gene TRBJ1-3, with D possibly matching TRBD1 (5 bases). The CDR3 is made up of 18 amino acids. The germline V gene has CDR1 SGHRS and CDR2 YFSETQ. The V and J ends lost 4 bases and 0 bases respectively, with 20 bases between them. The CDR3 DNA reads TGCGCCAGCAGCCACCACGAACAGGCCAGTTTCTCTGGAAACACCATATATTTT. This encodes CASSHHEQASFSGNTIYF.

The chain employs TRBV18 and TRBJ2-7; 7 nucleotides agree with TRBD1. V trimming: 3 bases; J trimming: 7 bases; junction bases outside the gene matches: 0. CDR1 KGHSH and CDR2 LQKENI come from the germline V gene. This CDR3 has 11 amino acids. DNA of the CDR3: TGTGCCAGCTCACCCAGGGGGGAGCAGTACTTC. This sequence encodes CASSPRGEQYF.

The gene calls are TRBV7-9 and TRBJ1-4, with D uncertain. The germline gives CDR1 SEHNR, CDR2 FQNEAQ (reference sequence). This CDR3 comprises 13 residues. The V end lost 0 bases, the J end lost 10 bases, and 9 bases lay between the germline ends. DNA of the CDR3: TGTGCCAGCAGCTTAGCCGCGCCCGGAAAACTGTTTTTT. As protein: CASSLAAPGKLFF.

The rearrangement joins TRBV27 to TRBJ1-6; D not resolved. Deletions cut 2 bases from V and 9 bases from J, with 11 bases between. This CDR3 is built from 14 residues. CDR1 is MNHEY and CDR2 is SMNVEV in the germline V gene (reference sequence). CDR3 sequence (DNA): TGTGCCAGCAGTTTACGGTATCCGGGTTCACCCCTCCACTTT. This sequence encodes CASSLRYPGSPLHF.

V gene TRBV12-3 or TRBV12-4 combines with J gene TRBJ2-7, with 9 bases lining up with TRBD2. The ends lost 6 bases at V and 1 base at J; junction bases unmatched: 1. This CDR3 is 13 amino acids long. CDR3 sequence reads: CASRLAGSYEQYF. CDR3 nucleotides: TGTGCCAGCAGGCTAGCGGGGTCCTACGAGCAGTACTTC.

This clone was observed a handful of times. Other DNA sequences in this specimen translate into the identical CDR3. V gene TRBV5-1 combines with J gene TRBJ1-4; 7 nucleotides match TRBD1. Germline V CDR1 and CDR2: SGHRS, YFSETQ. The trim removed 1 base at V and 7 bases at J, leaving 7 bases unmatched. CDR3 size: 15 residues. CDR3 in amino acids: CASSLFGAGGEKLFF. The CDR3 nucleotides are TGCGCCAGCAGCTTGTTCGGGGCAGGGGGTGAAAAACTGTTTTTT.

The chain uses TRBV6-5 and TRBJ1-4; the D gene is possibly TRBD1 (5 bases). CDR1 MNHEY and CDR2 SVGAGI come from the germline V gene. The length of the CDR3 is 15 residues. V was cut by 6 bases and J by 4 bases, with 15 bases left in between. Here the CDR3 DNA reads TGTGCCAGCAGGCCGGCAGGGTTGGGTAATGAAAAACTGTTTTTT. As protein: CASRPAGLGNEKLFF.

V usage is TRBV7-2 and J usage is TRBJ2-5; TRBD2 matches at 7 bases. The germline V gene encodes CDR1 SGHTA and CDR2 FQGNSA. The CDR3 contains 14 residues. With 7 bases clipped from V and 2 bases from J, the junction kept 7 bases outside the gene matches. In DNA form, the CDR3 reads TGTGCCAGCAAGAGGCTAGCGGAGCAAGAGACCCAGTACTTC. Its protein is CASKRLAEQETQYF.

The chain recombines TRBV7-2 with TRBJ1-6; D perhaps matches TRBD1 (6 bases). V gave up 5 bases and J gave up 7 bases, with 15 bases separating them. In germline, CDR1 is SGHTA, CDR2 FQGNSA. The CDR3 loop spans 15 amino acids. The CDR3 DNA is TGTGCCAGCAGCCCCACAGGGATTGGAAATTCACCCCTCCACTTT. This sequence encodes CASSPTGIGNSPLHF.

This sequence joins TRBV12-5 and TRBJ1-2, with D tentatively TRBD1 (5 bases). Trimming left V 5 bases short and J 6 bases short, with 19 bases between. Germline-derived CDR1 and CDR2 are LGHNT and FRNRAP. The CDR3 runs to 15 residues. The CDR3 is CASGVQGNEVHGYTF. In DNA form, the CDR3 reads TGTGCTAGTGGTGTCCAGGGAAATGAAGTTCATGGCTACACCTTC.

J is TRBJ2-4 and V is TRBV5-1; a possible D gene is TRBD1 (5 bases). The CDR3 has 14 residues. V lost 0 bases, J lost 8 bases, and 12 bases lay in between. The germline gives CDR1 SGHRS, CDR2 YFSETQ. CDR3 protein: CASSLDGRADIQYF. The CDR3 DNA is TGCGCCAGCAGCTTGGACGGCAGGGCGGACATTCAGTACTTC. The whole variable domain, remainder taken from reference TRBV5-1 and TRBJ2-4, is KAGVTQTPRYLIKTRGQQVTLSCSPISGHRSVSWYQQTPGQGLQFLFEYFSETQRNKGNFPGRFSGRQFSNSRSEMNVSTLELGDSALYLCASSLDGRADIQYFGAGTRLSVL.

V is TRBV6-6 and J is TRBJ2-5; TRBD1 might be the D (6 bases). CDR3 size: 14 residues. V shed 7 bases and J shed 1 base, with 13 bases lying between them. In germline, CDR1 is MNHNY, CDR2 SVGAGI (reference sequence). This CDR3 reads CASIGRDIQETQYF. CDR3 sequence (DNA): TGTGCCAGCATCGGACGGGACATCCAAGAGACCCAGTACTTC.